This is a list of T cell receptor beta chains from one sample in a study of cytomegalovirus exposure and HLA in healthy donors. Here immunoSEQ multiplex PCR was the method, and the copy in TCRdb shows in-frame clones only, minus some. The sample yields roughly 150,000 clones, roughly 70% seen once. The sequenced material came from PBMCs. Every receptor here comes from a woman under 30 in good health and CMV-seropositive. The CDR3 runs from the conserved cysteine through the conserved F or W. The D gene is left open where the match is weak. Only some rows state a clone size, as once, few, many or a class for expanded clones.

clone_size	v_call	d_call	j_call	cdr3_aa	cdr3_nt
few	TRBV6-1	NA	TRBJ2-3	CASSENRGTDTQYF	TGTGCCAGCAGTGAAAACAGGGGCACAGATACGCAGTATTTT
NA	TRBV7-9	TRBD2	TRBJ2-1	CASSLGSSGGGINEQFF	TGTGCCAGCAGCTTAGGCTCTAGCGGGGGGGGAATAAATGAGCAGTTCTTC
NA	TRBV5-1	TRBD1	TRBJ1-1	CASTYRGGPNTEAFF	TGCGCCAGCACCTACAGGGGAGGTCCGAACACTGAAGCTTTCTTT
NA	TRBV7-5	NA	TRBJ1-2	CARSPEGEKPYCYTF	TGTGCCAGAAGCCCAGAGGGGGAGAAACCCTATTGCTACACCTTC
NA	TRBV7-2	NA	TRBJ2-7	CASSPGLLKSSYEQYF	TGTGCCAGCAGCCCGGGACTCCTGAAAAGCTCCTACGAGCAGTACTTC
NA	TRBV5-4	TRBD2	TRBJ2-3	CASSHSSGGAGDTQYF	TGTGCCAGCAGCCATTCTAGCGGGGGGGCCGGAGATACGCAGTATTTT
NA	TRBV6-1	NA	TRBJ1-4	CASSEYSNEKLFF	TGTGCCAGCAGTGAATACAGTAATGAAAAACTGTTTTTT
NA	TRBV12-5	NA	TRBJ2-1	CASGSGLGGRFEQFF	TGTGCTAGTGGTAGCGGGCTCGGGGGGCGGTTTGAGCAGTTCTTC
NA	TRBV19	NA	TRBJ1-2	CASSKNSGWTESGDLVNYGYTF	TGTGCCAGTAGTAAAAACTCCGGTTGGACAGAGTCAGGAGATTTGGTTAACTATGGCTACACCTTC
NA	TRBV7-9	TRBD2	TRBJ2-7	CASSPGGGKTGNEQYF	TGTGCCAGCAGCCCCGGGGGGGGTAAAACGGGGAACGAGCAGTACTTC
NA	TRBV4-1	TRBD2	TRBJ2-3	CASSQGGLAGGQSTDTQYF	TGCGCCAGCAGCCAAGGGGGGCTAGCGGGGGGGCAATCCACAGATACGCAGTATTTT
NA	TRBV25-1	NA	TRBJ1-2	CASSEAGGYGYTF	TGTGCCAGCAGTGAAGCAGGTGGCTATGGCTACACCTTC
few	TRBV19	TRBD1	TRBJ1-1	CASRRTGSSTEAFF	TGTGCCAGTAGGAGGACAGGGTCTTCGACTGAAGCTTTCTTT
once	TRBV4-1	TRBD1	TRBJ1-2	CASSQAARTGFNYGYTF	TGCGCCAGCAGCCAAGCTGCTAGGACAGGTTTTAACTATGGCTACACCTTC
NA	TRBV19	NA	TRBJ1-2	CASSIGQGGGGYTF	TGTGCCAGTAGTATTGGGCAGGGCGGCGGTGGCTACACCTTC
few	TRBV5-1	TRBD2	TRBJ2-2	CASRLAGGNTGELFF	TGCGCCAGCCGCCTAGCGGGGGGAAACACCGGGGAGCTGTTTTTT
NA	TRBV7-8	NA	TRBJ1-2	CASSLAGRTNYGYTF	TGTGCCAGCAGCCTAGCTGGACGGACAAACTATGGCTACACCTTC
NA	TRBV29-1	TRBD1	TRBJ1-2	CSVSTGTDYGYTF	TGCAGCGTATCCACCGGGACAGACTATGGCTACACCTTC
NA	TRBV18	NA	TRBJ1-1	CASSPLGRSTEAFF	TGTGCCAGCTCACCTCTTGGCAGGTCCACTGAAGCTTTCTTT
NA	TRBV2	NA	TRBJ1-2	CASSVRVGQLYGYTF	TGTGCCAGCAGTGTACGAGTGGGGCAGCTCTATGGCTACACCTTC
NA	TRBV18	NA	TRBJ2-7	CASSPPGRSYEQYF	TGTGCCAGCTCACCCCCAGGGAGGTCCTACGAGCAGTACTTC
NA	TRBV30	NA	TRBJ1-4	CAWSGPGGGINEKLFF	TGTGCCTGGAGTGGACCCGGGGGAGGGATAAATGAAAAACTGTTTTTT
NA	TRBV7-9	TRBD1	TRBJ2-7	CSSSRTGYEQYF	TGTTCCAGCAGCCGGACAGGGTACGAGCAGTACTTC
NA	TRBV7-2	NA	TRBJ2-2	CASSLGGGWTLDTGELFF	TGTGCCAGCAGCTTAGGGGGGGGCTGGACGTTGGACACCGGGGAGCTGTTTTTT
NA	TRBV16	NA	TRBJ2-2	CASSQSLPTGTGELFF	TGTGCCAGCAGCCAATCCCTACCGACAGGCACCGGGGAGCTGTTTTTT
NA	TRBV7-2	TRBD1	TRBJ2-1	CASSPGGTGGLNEQFF	TGTGCCAGCAGCCCTGGCGGGACAGGGGGTTTAAATGAGCAGTTCTTC
NA	TRBV5-6	NA	TRBJ1-1	CASSLASNLREAFF	TGTGCCAGCAGCTTGGCGTCCAATCTGAGGGAAGCTTTCTTT
NA	TRBV5-4	NA	TRBJ1-1	CASSLPGFNTEAFF	TGTGCCAGCAGCTTACCGGGATTTAACACTGAAGCTTTCTTT
NA	TRBV18	NA	TRBJ1-5	CASSPNTGQSYQPQHF	TGTGCCAGCTCACCAAATACAGGGCAGAGCTATCAGCCCCAGCATTTT
NA	TRBV19	NA	TRBJ1-2	CASSNAPGYGYTF	TGTGCCAGTAGCAACGCACCCGGCTATGGCTACACCTTC
NA	TRBV4-3	TRBD1	TRBJ1-1	CASSLGQGGTEAFF	TGCGCCAGCAGTCTAGGACAGGGGGGCACTGAAGCTTTCTTT
NA	TRBV27	TRBD1	TRBJ1-1	CASSYTGGGNTEAFF	TGTGCCAGCAGCTACACAGGGGGCGGGAACACTGAAGCTTTCTTT
NA	TRBV9	TRBD2	TRBJ2-1	CASSVGVGSGVSYNEQFF	TGTGCCAGCAGCGTAGGGGTGGGTAGCGGGGTCTCCTACAATGAGCAGTTCTTC
NA	TRBV11-2	TRBD1	TRBJ1-4	CASSVTGFAEKLFF	TGTGCCAGCAGTGTGACAGGGTTTGCTGAAAAACTGTTTTTT
NA	TRBV19	NA	TRBJ1-2	CASSIDQGQRNYGYTF	TGTGCCAGTAGTATAGATCAAGGACAGCGAAACTATGGCTACACCTTC
few	TRBV9	TRBD1	TRBJ2-2	CASSRTTGANTGELFF	TGTGCCAGCAGCCGGACGACAGGGGCGAACACCGGGGAGCTGTTTTTT
NA	TRBV29-1	NA	TRBJ1-3	CSVVVQPLSGNTIYF	TGCAGCGTTGTAGTACAGCCGCTCTCTGGAAACACCATATATTTT
NA	TRBV5-4	NA	TRBJ1-2	CASSLEQGTGYTF	TGTGCCAGCAGCTTGGAACAGGGCACGGGCTACACCTTC
NA	TRBV2	NA	TRBJ1-2	CASSPGPGNGYTF	TGTGCCAGCTCACCTGGTCCGGGGAATGGCTACACCTTC
NA	TRBV9	NA	TRBJ1-1	CASSVHLLQGGVNTEAFF	TGTGCCAGCAGCGTTCATCTCCTACAGGGAGGGGTGAACACTGAAGCTTTCTTT
NA	TRBV5-4	NA	TRBJ2-5	CASSFPGSGDETQYF	TGTGCCAGCAGCTTCCCAGGTTCTGGCGATGAGACCCAGTACTTC
NA	TRBV9	TRBD1	TRBJ1-1	CASRGTGEGEAFF	TGTGCCAGCAGGGGGACAGGGGAAGGTGAAGCTTTCTTT
few	TRBV4-3	TRBD2	TRBJ2-2	CASSQKLAGNTGELFF	TGCGCCAGCAGCCAAAAACTAGCGGGGAACACCGGGGAGCTGTTTTTT
NA	TRBV18	TRBD1	TRBJ2-7	CASSPFGQGGDYEQYF	TGTGCCAGCTCACCCTTTGGACAGGGCGGGGACTACGAGCAGTACTTC
NA	TRBV5-8	TRBD1	TRBJ2-1	CASSLEPGGNEQFF	TGTGCCAGCAGCTTGGAGCCAGGGGGCAATGAGCAGTTCTTC
few	TRBV9	TRBD2	TRBJ2-3	CASSVVSGVADTQYF	TGTGCCAGCAGCGTAGTCAGCGGGGTGGCAGATACGCAGTATTTT
NA	TRBV5-1	TRBD1	TRBJ1-4	CASRTGTGLSGPTNEKLFF	TGCGCCAGCAGAACCGGGACAGGGCTCTCCGGCCCAACTAATGAAAAACTGTTTTTT
NA	TRBV29-1	NA	TRBJ2-7	CSAASDSSYEQYF	TGCAGCGCCGCTTCGGACAGTAGCTACGAGCAGTACTTC
NA	TRBV10-3	TRBD2	TRBJ2-3	CAISEKLAGSDTQYF	TGTGCCATCAGTGAGAAACTAGCGGGGAGCGATACGCAGTATTTT
NA	TRBV2	TRBD1	TRBJ1-1	CASRGQLLMNTEAFF	TGTGCCAGCAGGGGACAGTTGCTCATGAACACTGAAGCTTTCTTT
NA	TRBV5-1	NA	TRBJ2-1	CASSLGGAGYNEQFF	TGCGCCAGCAGCTTAGGGGGGGCCGGGTACAATGAGCAGTTCTTC
NA	TRBV11-1	TRBD2	TRBJ2-1	CASSSGLAGGLNEQFF	TGTGCCAGCAGCTCGGGACTAGCGGGGGGGCTCAATGAGCAGTTCTTC
NA	TRBV14	TRBD2	TRBJ2-5	CASSQEASGAETQYF	TGTGCCAGCAGCCAAGAAGCTAGCGGGGCAGAGACCCAGTACTTC